Listed below are T cell receptor beta chains from one sample, sequenced in a study of vaccination and CD4 T cells after COVID-19. These receptors' antigens are unknown. TCRdb recomputed calls from the PCR reads with MiXCR, one row per CDR3 protein. Here the sample spans more than 12,000 distinct CDR3 sequences, 53% being singletons. The specimen comprised CD4+ T cells from blood, cultured in vitro, sampled before SARS-CoV-2 vaccination. Every receptor here comes from a human donor who had recovered from COVID-19. The CDR3 runs from the conserved cysteine through the conserved F or W. Each record gives: V gene, CDR3 length, clone size, J gene, D gene, CDR3 DNA, CDR3 protein. The D gene is left open where the match is weak. Expanded clones are given a class, and other clones once, few, many or no size at all.

V: TRBV7-3
length: 13
size: few
J: TRBJ1-5
D: -
DNA: TGTGCCAGCAGCTCAGGACCCAATCAGCCCCAGCATTTT
CDR3: CASSSGPNQPQHF

V: TRBV2
length: 14
size: once
J: TRBJ1-1
D: -
DNA: TGTGCCAGCAGATTAACAGGGAGTTGGACTGAAGCTTTCTTT
CDR3: CASRLTGSWTEAFF

V: TRBV7-2
length: 14
size: -
J: TRBJ1-2
D: TRBD1
DNA: TGTGCCAGCAGCAAGGACAGGGGGAGTTATGGCTACACCTTC
CDR3: CASSKDRGSYGYTF

V: TRBV27
length: 14
size: -
J: TRBJ1-1
D: -
DNA: TGTGCCAGCAGCCCCTGGGCAGGGAACACTGAAGCTTTCTTT
CDR3: CASSPWAGNTEAFF

V: TRBV6-2/TRBV6-3
length: 12
size: few
J: TRBJ1-2
D: TRBD1
DNA: TGTGCCAGCGGTCAGGGGGCTCATGGCTACACCTTC
CDR3: CASGQGAHGYTF

V: TRBV6-1
length: 14
size: -
J: TRBJ1-5
D: -
DNA: TGTGCCAGCAGGGGGGTTGGCAGGGGACAGCCCCAGCATTTT
CDR3: CASRGVGRGQPQHF

V: TRBV19
length: 14
size: few
J: TRBJ2-3
D: -
DNA: TGTGCCAGTAGTAGCGCGGGTAGCACAGATACGCAGTATTTT
CDR3: CASSSAGSTDTQYF

V: TRBV30
length: 14
size: -
J: TRBJ1-2
D: TRBD1
DNA: TGTGCCTGGAGTGTGCGCGGACAGGGGACTGGCTACACCTTC
CDR3: CAWSVRGQGTGYTF

V: TRBV2
length: 16
size: -
J: TRBJ1-2
D: -
DNA: TGTGCCAGCAGTGAGGTAGGCCCAGCGGCTAACTATGGCTATACCTTC
CDR3: CASSEVGPAANYGYTF

V: TRBV9
length: 15
size: -
J: TRBJ2-7
D: TRBD2
DNA: TGTGCCAGCAGCGTAGGGCCTAGCGGACCCTACGAGCAGTACTTC
CDR3: CASSVGPSGPYEQYF

V: TRBV27
length: 17
size: -
J: TRBJ2-7
D: TRBD1
DNA: TGTGCCAGCAGTCCGAGGCTTCCGGGACAGGGGCGACACGAGCAGTACTTC
CDR3: CASSPRLPGQGRHEQYF

V: TRBV6-1
length: 16
size: few
J: TRBJ1-5
D: -
DNA: TGTGCCAGCAGTGGGACCGAGTTCTATAGCAATCAGCCCCAGCATTTT
CDR3: CASSGTEFYSNQPQHF

V: TRBV20-1
length: 14
size: -
J: TRBJ1-3
D: -
DNA: TGCAGTGCTAGAGGAAGGACGGGTGGAAACACCATATATTTT
CDR3: CSARGRTGGNTIYF

V: TRBV7-9
length: 14
size: few
J: TRBJ1-1
D: -
DNA: TGTGCCAGCAGCGGCTCGGCGGTGGACACTGAAGCTTTCTTT
CDR3: CASSGSAVDTEAFF

V: TRBV19
length: 15
size: -
J: TRBJ2-1
D: TRBD1
DNA: TGTGCCAGTAGTAGGTCCCCGGGACAGGAAAATGAGCAGTTCTTC
CDR3: CASSRSPGQENEQFF

V: TRBV5-6
length: 16
size: -
J: TRBJ1-1
D: -
DNA: TGTGCCAGCAGCTTAATAGGGGGGTCATTGAACACTGAAGCTTTCTTT
CDR3: CASSLIGGSLNTEAFF

V: TRBV2
length: 12
size: -
J: TRBJ2-7
D: -
DNA: TGTGCCAGCAGGGGGACCACCTACGAGCAGTACTTC
CDR3: CASRGTTYEQYF

V: TRBV30
length: 12
size: -
J: TRBJ1-6
D: TRBD1
DNA: TGTGCCTGGAGTGTTTACAGGGGACCCCTCCACTTT
CDR3: CAWSVYRGPLHF

V: TRBV27
length: 14
size: few
J: TRBJ2-3
D: -
DNA: TGTGCCAGCAGTTTACGAGGGGAGGCAGATACGCAGTATTTT
CDR3: CASSLRGEADTQYF

V: TRBV7-2
length: 15
size: -
J: TRBJ2-7
D: TRBD1
DNA: TGTGCCAGCAGCTCGGACAGGGGCCCCAGGGACGAGCAGTACTTC
CDR3: CASSSDRGPRDEQYF

V: TRBV6-5
length: 16
size: -
J: TRBJ1-6
D: -
DNA: TGTGCCAGCAGTTACTCGTATGAGGCCCTTAGTTCACCCCTCCACTTT
CDR3: CASSYSYEALSSPLHF

V: TRBV11-3
length: 12
size: -
J: TRBJ1-1
D: -
DNA: TGTGCCAGCAGCAACAGACAGCTTGAAGCTTTCTTT
CDR3: CASSNRQLEAFF

V: TRBV2
length: 12
size: -
J: TRBJ2-7
D: -
DNA: TGTGCCAGCAAAGAGGAGCTCTACGAGCAGTACTTC
CDR3: CASKEELYEQYF

V: TRBV20-1
length: 16
size: -
J: TRBJ2-3
D: TRBD2
DNA: TGCAGTGCTAGAGATGCTAGCGGACTCCGCACAGATACGCAGTATTTT
CDR3: CSARDASGLRTDTQYF

V: TRBV25-1
length: 16
size: -
J: TRBJ1-2
D: TRBD1
DNA: TGTGCCAGCAGTGCCTCGGGACAGGGGGAAGGCTATGGCTACACCTTC
CDR3: CASSASGQGEGYGYTF

V: TRBV6-1
length: 13
size: -
J: TRBJ1-1
D: -
DNA: TGTGCCAGCTCAACGGGGGCGAACACTGAAGCTTTCTTT
CDR3: CASSTGANTEAFF

V: TRBV4-1
length: 13
size: few
J: TRBJ1-6
D: -
DNA: TGCGCCAGCAGCCAAGACATGGGTGGGCCCCTCCACTTT
CDR3: CASSQDMGGPLHF

V: TRBV30
length: 14
size: -
J: TRBJ1-2
D: -
DNA: TGTGCCTGGAGTGTACGGAGCTTAAACTATGGCTACACCTTC
CDR3: CAWSVRSLNYGYTF

V: TRBV6-5
length: 16
size: -
J: TRBJ2-3
D: -
DNA: TGTGCCAGCAGTTACTCAAGATACCCTAGCACAGATACGCAGTATTTT
CDR3: CASSYSRYPSTDTQYF

V: TRBV20-1
length: 13
size: -
J: TRBJ2-5
D: TRBD2
DNA: TGCAGTGCTCTCACCCCGGGAGGGGAGACCCAGTACTTC
CDR3: CSALTPGGETQYF

V: TRBV15
length: 11
size: -
J: TRBJ2-5
D: -
DNA: TGTGCCTCCAGCAGGGAGGAGACCCAGTACTTC
CDR3: CASSREETQYF

V: TRBV19
length: 16
size: few
J: TRBJ1-1
D: TRBD1
DNA: TGTGCCAGTAGGGCCGACAGGGGACGAATGAACACTGAAGCTTTCTTT
CDR3: CASRADRGRMNTEAFF

V: TRBV28
length: 17
size: -
J: TRBJ2-2
D: -
DNA: TGTGCCAGCAGTCGCGACGCCTTGGCCAGCAACACCGGGGAGCTGTTTTTT
CDR3: CASSRDALASNTGELFF

V: TRBV27
length: 17
size: -
J: TRBJ2-3
D: -
DNA: TGTGCCAGCAGTTTTCCTCCAGGGGCGGGAGACCGAGATACGCAGTATTTT
CDR3: CASSFPPGAGDRDTQYF

V: TRBV20-1
length: 13
size: -
J: TRBJ2-7
D: -
DNA: TGCAGTGCTAGAGGTCAGGGGACCTACGAGCAGTACTTC
CDR3: CSARGQGTYEQYF

V: TRBV20-1
length: 17
size: few
J: TRBJ1-3
D: TRBD1
DNA: TGCAGTGCTAGACCGTCCGGGACAGGGTCCTTTGGAAACACCATATATTTT
CDR3: CSARPSGTGSFGNTIYF

V: TRBV30
length: 13
size: -
J: TRBJ1-1
D: TRBD1
DNA: TGTGCCTCGACAGAAGGACAGGCCCCTGAAGCTTTCTTT
CDR3: CASTEGQAPEAFF

V: TRBV9
length: 14
size: -
J: TRBJ1-2
D: -
DNA: TGTGCCAGCAGCGTAGGAGGCAGTAACTATGGCTACACCTTC
CDR3: CASSVGGSNYGYTF

V: TRBV2
length: 15
size: few
J: TRBJ2-2
D: TRBD2
DNA: TGTGCCAGCAGTGAGGTAGCGGGAGTCACCGGGGAGCTGTTTTTT
CDR3: CASSEVAGVTGELFF

V: TRBV19
length: 11
size: -
J: TRBJ1-1
D: -
DNA: TGTGCCAGTAGTGAGTGGACTGAAGCTTTCTTT
CDR3: CASSEWTEAFF

V: TRBV2
length: 13
size: few
J: TRBJ1-1
D: -
DNA: TGTGCCAGCAGTCTAAGCTATAACACTGAAGCTTTCTTT
CDR3: CASSLSYNTEAFF

V: TRBV20-1
length: 17
size: few
J: TRBJ2-3
D: TRBD2
DNA: TGCAGTGCTAAGACTAGCGGGAGGACGGGGGGCACAGATACGCAGTATTTT
CDR3: CSAKTSGRTGGTDTQYF

V: TRBV7-2
length: 12
size: -
J: TRBJ2-7
D: -
DNA: TGTGCCAGCAGCTTAGAGAATGGCGAGCAGTACTTC
CDR3: CASSLENGEQYF

V: TRBV7-8
length: 16
size: few
J: TRBJ1-1
D: TRBD1
DNA: TGTGCCAGCAGCGAGAGGGACAGGGGGAGCAACACTGAAGCTTTCTTT
CDR3: CASSERDRGSNTEAFF

V: TRBV11-3
length: 16
size: -
J: TRBJ1-2
D: TRBD1
DNA: TGTGCCAGCAGCCTTAGCGTGACAGGGTTGCACTATGGCTACACCTTC
CDR3: CASSLSVTGLHYGYTF

V: TRBV20-1
length: 15
size: few
J: TRBJ1-5
D: -
DNA: TGCAGTGCTAGAAGCGGGGACAAGTTGGGTCAGCCCCAGCATTTT
CDR3: CSARSGDKLGQPQHF

V: TRBV7-2
length: 14
size: -
J: TRBJ1-3
D: -
DNA: TGTGCCAGCAGCTTTGGACATCCTGGAAACACCATATATTTT
CDR3: CASSFGHPGNTIYF

V: TRBV28
length: 14
size: -
J: TRBJ2-5
D: -
DNA: TGTGCCAGCGGACAAGCGGGTGTGGGGGAGACCCAGTACTTC
CDR3: CASGQAGVGETQYF

V: TRBV7-2
length: 15
size: -
J: TRBJ1-6
D: -
DNA: TGTGCCAGCAGCTCCAGAGGGGAATTGGATTCACCCCTCCACTTT
CDR3: CASSSRGELDSPLHF

V: TRBV6-2/TRBV6-3
length: 16
size: -
J: TRBJ1-2
D: -
DNA: TGTGCCAGCAGCGAACCCGGAAAAACCCAGGGATATGGCTACACCTTC
CDR3: CASSEPGKTQGYGYTF

V: TRBV6-5
length: 15
size: -
J: TRBJ2-7
D: TRBD1
DNA: TGTGCCAGCAGTTACCCAGGACAGGGTAGCGACGAGCAGTACTTC
CDR3: CASSYPGQGSDEQYF

V: TRBV30
length: 11
size: -
J: TRBJ1-2
D: -
DNA: TGTGCCTGGAGCCCCTCACGGGGCTACACCTTC
CDR3: CAWSPSRGYTF

V: TRBV20-1
length: 14
size: -
J: TRBJ1-1
D: TRBD1
DNA: TGCAGTGCTAGAGAGACAGGGTATCGGGGTGAAGCTTTCTTT
CDR3: CSARETGYRGEAFF

V: TRBV2
length: 14
size: -
J: TRBJ2-5
D: TRBD1
DNA: TGTGCCAGCACCCTAGACAGGGCACAAGAGACCCAGTACTTC
CDR3: CASTLDRAQETQYF